This is a list of T cell receptor beta chains from one sample in a study of regulatory T cells in long-lasting Graves disease. TCRdb re-analysed the multiplex PCR reads in MiXCR, keeping a single row per CDR3 protein. The table shows around 430,000 distinct CDR3 sequences, with about 20% occurring only once. The source material was peripheral blood mononuclear cells (PBMCs), sampled when the disease was refractory, from a patient treated with antithyroid drugs. The receptors shown here come from a female donor with Graves disease. CDR3s include the opening cysteine and the closing phenylalanine or tryptophan. Fields, in order: D gene, J gene, clone size, V gene, CDR3 protein, CDR3 DNA. A D gene is named only where the DNA matches it firmly. Only part of the rows carry a size: once, few, many, or a class if the clone is expanded.

d_gene: NA; j_gene: TRBJ1-1; abundance: NA; v_gene: TRBV5-5; CDR3aa: CAAGGNTEAFF; CDR3nt: TGTGCCGCGGGGGGAAACACTGAAGCTTTCTTT
d_gene: NA; j_gene: TRBJ2-1; abundance: NA; v_gene: TRBV3-1; CDR3aa: CASSQVIRTEQFF; CDR3nt: TGTGCCAGCAGCCAAGTCATAAGGACCGAGCAGTTCTTC
d_gene: NA; j_gene: TRBJ2-1; abundance: NA; v_gene: TRBV12-3/TRBV12-4; CDR3aa: CASSAGGDEQFF; CDR3nt: TGTGCCAGCAGCGCCGGAGGGGATGAGCAGTTCTTC
d_gene: NA; j_gene: TRBJ2-5; abundance: many; v_gene: TRBV3-1; CDR3aa: CASSQRRETQYF; CDR3nt: TGTGCCAGCAGCCAACGCAGGGAGACCCAGTACTTC
d_gene: TRBD1; j_gene: TRBJ1-2; abundance: many; v_gene: TRBV6-2/TRBV6-3; CDR3aa: CASRTSTGIGFAGYTF; CDR3nt: TGTGCCAGCAGAACCTCGACAGGGATCGGTTTCGCTGGCTACACCTTC
d_gene: NA; j_gene: TRBJ2-7; abundance: NA; v_gene: TRBV7-2; CDR3aa: CASSLARPAYEQYF; CDR3nt: TGTGCCAGCAGCTTAGCGCGGCCAGCCTACGAGCAGTACTTC
d_gene: NA; j_gene: TRBJ1-2; abundance: few; v_gene: TRBV19; CDR3aa: CASSMAAGYGYTF; CDR3nt: TGTGCCAGTAGTATGGCGGCAGGGTATGGCTACACCTTC
d_gene: NA; j_gene: TRBJ2-5; abundance: many; v_gene: TRBV7-2; CDR3aa: CASSYWGRSAQETQYF; CDR3nt: TGTGCCAGCAGCTATTGGGGTCGGAGCGCCCAAGAGACCCAGTACTTC
d_gene: NA; j_gene: TRBJ2-2; abundance: NA; v_gene: TRBV11-2; CDR3aa: CASSPEGVGGYNTGELFF; CDR3nt: TGTGCCAGCAGCCCAGAGGGTGTGGGCGGGTACAACACCGGGGAGCTGTTTTTT
d_gene: TRBD2; j_gene: TRBJ2-3; abundance: NA; v_gene: TRBV20-1; CDR3aa: CSARQRRLAGGGDTQYF; CDR3nt: TGCAGTGCTAGACAAAGAAGGCTAGCGGGAGGGGGAGATACGCAGTATTTT
d_gene: NA; j_gene: TRBJ1-1; abundance: many; v_gene: TRBV12-3/TRBV12-4; CDR3aa: CASSLNRLTEAFF; CDR3nt: TGTGCCAGCAGTTTAAACAGACTCACTGAAGCTTTCTTT
d_gene: NA; j_gene: TRBJ1-1; abundance: NA; v_gene: TRBV2; CDR3aa: CASSLDGLRTTEAFF; CDR3nt: TGTGCCAGCAGCTTAGATGGCCTACGCACCACTGAAGCTTTCTTT
d_gene: TRBD1; j_gene: TRBJ2-7; abundance: few; v_gene: TRBV19; CDR3aa: CASSIDRDGEQYF; CDR3nt: TGTGCCAGTAGTATTGACAGGGACGGCGAGCAGTACTTC
d_gene: TRBD1; j_gene: TRBJ1-1; abundance: few; v_gene: TRBV19; CDR3aa: CASRKTQGQGASNTEAFF; CDR3nt: TGTGCCAGTAGAAAAACCCAGGGACAGGGGGCGTCGAACACTGAAGCTTTCTTT
d_gene: NA; j_gene: TRBJ2-7; abundance: NA; v_gene: TRBV2; CDR3aa: CASNPDSSYEQYF; CDR3nt: TGTGCCAGCAATCCTGACAGTTCCTACGAGCAGTACTTC
d_gene: NA; j_gene: TRBJ2-3; abundance: NA; v_gene: TRBV29-1; CDR3aa: CSVGFLGGDTDTQYF; CDR3nt: TGCAGCGTCGGATTTCTCGGCGGGGACACAGATACGCAGTATTTT
d_gene: NA; j_gene: TRBJ1-4; abundance: many; v_gene: TRBV30; CDR3aa: CAWSPGVNEKLFF; CDR3nt: TGTGCCTGGAGCCCAGGGGTCAATGAAAAACTGTTTTTT
d_gene: NA; j_gene: TRBJ2-7; abundance: many; v_gene: TRBV6-2/TRBV6-3; CDR3aa: CASSYGPPHGQEGYEQYF; CDR3nt: TGTGCCAGCAGTTACGGGCCGCCACATGGACAGGAGGGATACGAGCAGTACTTC
d_gene: NA; j_gene: TRBJ1-1; abundance: NA; v_gene: TRBV7-9; CDR3aa: CASSPGQGSGPRNTEAFF; CDR3nt: TGTGCCAGCAGCCCCGGGCAAGGATCCGGACCCCGGAACACTGAAGCTTTCTTT
d_gene: NA; j_gene: TRBJ2-5; abundance: many; v_gene: TRBV6-2/TRBV6-3; CDR3aa: CASSYLDRQETQYF; CDR3nt: TGTGCCAGCAGTTACCTTGACCGACAAGAGACCCAGTACTTC
d_gene: NA; j_gene: TRBJ2-2; abundance: NA; v_gene: TRBV6-5; CDR3aa: CASSYPARPPGELFF; CDR3nt: TGTGCCAGCAGTTACCCGGCCCGACCACCCGGGGAGCTGTTTTTT
d_gene: NA; j_gene: TRBJ1-1; abundance: many; v_gene: TRBV5-1; CDR3aa: CASMSMGLTEAFF; CDR3nt: TGCGCCAGCATGTCAATGGGGTTGACTGAAGCTTTCTTT
d_gene: NA; j_gene: TRBJ2-7; abundance: many; v_gene: TRBV20-1; CDR3aa: CSARFGVLASSYEQYF; CDR3nt: TGCAGTGCTAGATTTGGGGTTTTAGCTTCCTCCTACGAGCAGTACTTC
d_gene: NA; j_gene: TRBJ2-5; abundance: many; v_gene: TRBV13; CDR3aa: CASSLWTETSFETQYF; CDR3nt: TGTGCCAGCAGCTTATGGACGGAGACTTCGTTTGAGACCCAGTACTTC
d_gene: NA; j_gene: TRBJ2-7; abundance: many; v_gene: TRBV28; CDR3aa: CASSSDRYEQYF; CDR3nt: TGTGCCAGCAGCAGCGACAGGTACGAGCAGTACTTC
d_gene: NA; j_gene: TRBJ1-5; abundance: many; v_gene: TRBV6-5; CDR3aa: CASSYMGDSNQPQHF; CDR3nt: TGTGCCAGCAGTTACATGGGGGATAGCAATCAGCCCCAGCATTTT
d_gene: NA; j_gene: TRBJ2-7; abundance: many; v_gene: TRBV20-1; CDR3aa: CSARLSSYEQYF; CDR3nt: TGCAGTGCTAGACTTAGCTCCTACGAGCAGTACTTC
d_gene: NA; j_gene: TRBJ1-1; abundance: once; v_gene: TRBV30; CDR3aa: CAWRPGGNTEAFF; CDR3nt: TGTGCCTGGAGACCGGGGGGGAACACTGAAGCTTTCTTT
d_gene: NA; j_gene: TRBJ2-5; abundance: many; v_gene: TRBV2; CDR3aa: CASSEGPSGTQYF; CDR3nt: TGTGCCAGCAGTGAAGGCCCCTCAGGGACCCAGTACTTC
d_gene: NA; j_gene: TRBJ2-2; abundance: few; v_gene: TRBV27; CDR3aa: CASSRRGVGELFF; CDR3nt: TGTGCCAGCAGTCGCCGGGGAGTCGGGGAGCTGTTTTTT
d_gene: TRBD2; j_gene: TRBJ2-5; abundance: few; v_gene: TRBV11-2; CDR3aa: CASSSDQGGLAGGWETQYF; CDR3nt: TGTGCCAGCAGCTCCGACCAGGGGGGACTGGCGGGGGGGTGGGAGACCCAGTACTTC
d_gene: TRBD2; j_gene: TRBJ2-5; abundance: NA; v_gene: TRBV20-1; CDR3aa: CSAPSGGYQETQYF; CDR3nt: TGCAGTGCGCCTAGCGGGGGGTACCAAGAGACCCAGTACTTC
d_gene: TRBD2; j_gene: TRBJ2-5; abundance: many; v_gene: TRBV28; CDR3aa: CASSLPLAGVEETQYF; CDR3nt: TGTGCCAGCAGCCTGCCACTAGCGGGAGTGGAGGAGACCCAGTACTTC
d_gene: NA; j_gene: TRBJ2-5; abundance: few; v_gene: TRBV20-1; CDR3aa: CSALQGQEETQYF; CDR3nt: TGCAGTGCTCTTCAGGGGCAGGAAGAGACCCAGTACTTC
d_gene: TRBD2; j_gene: TRBJ2-2; abundance: few; v_gene: TRBV6-2/TRBV6-3; CDR3aa: CASSYPGGQVTGELFF; CDR3nt: TGTGCCAGCAGTTACCCGGGGGGGCAAGTCACCGGGGAGCTGTTTTTT
d_gene: NA; j_gene: TRBJ1-2; abundance: few; v_gene: TRBV7-3; CDR3aa: CASSLEGENGYTF; CDR3nt: TGTGCCAGCAGCTTAGAGGGAGAGAATGGCTACACCTTC
d_gene: NA; j_gene: TRBJ1-1; abundance: NA; v_gene: TRBV5-1; CDR3aa: CASSTSSPQNTEAFF; CDR3nt: TGCGCCAGCAGCACCTCATCGCCCCAAAACACTGAAGCTTTCTTT
d_gene: TRBD1; j_gene: TRBJ2-5; abundance: many; v_gene: TRBV28; CDR3aa: CASSPRGTGGLETQYF; CDR3nt: TGTGCCAGCAGTCCTCGAGGGACAGGGGGCTTGGAGACCCAGTACTTC
d_gene: NA; j_gene: TRBJ1-1; abundance: NA; v_gene: TRBV4-2; CDR3aa: CASSPKFASSGGTEAFF; CDR3nt: TGTGCCAGCAGCCCCAAGTTTGCGTCTTCGGGGGGCACTGAAGCTTTCTTT
d_gene: NA; j_gene: TRBJ2-7; abundance: NA; v_gene: TRBV7-2; CDR3aa: CASSLDAAGTAYEQYF; CDR3nt: TGTGCCAGCAGCTTAGATGCGGCGGGGACAGCCTACGAGCAGTACTTC
d_gene: TRBD1; j_gene: TRBJ1-4; abundance: many; v_gene: TRBV12-3/TRBV12-4; CDR3aa: CASSSGTGGNEKLFF; CDR3nt: TGTGCCAGCAGTTCCGGGACAGGGGGTAATGAAAAACTGTTTTTT
d_gene: NA; j_gene: TRBJ2-7; abundance: NA; v_gene: TRBV19; CDR3aa: CASSRKGSDYEQYF; CDR3nt: TGTGCCAGTAGTAGGAAGGGGTCCGACTACGAGCAGTACTTC
d_gene: TRBD2; j_gene: TRBJ2-6; abundance: few; v_gene: TRBV7-3; CDR3aa: CASSPLGLVAGANVLTF; CDR3nt: TGTGCCAGCAGCCCCCTCGGACTAGTCGCTGGGGCCAACGTCCTGACTTTC
d_gene: NA; j_gene: TRBJ1-2; abundance: many; v_gene: TRBV6-1; CDR3aa: CASRSSGDPNYGYTF; CDR3nt: TGTGCCAGCAGGAGCTCGGGGGATCCTAACTATGGCTACACCTTC
d_gene: NA; j_gene: TRBJ1-2; abundance: many; v_gene: TRBV20-1; CDR3aa: CSASVSGNYGYTF; CDR3nt: TGCAGTGCTAGTGTGTCGGGGAACTATGGCTACACCTTC